This TCR beta chain was sequenced for a study of T cell responses to AZD1222 COVID-19 vaccine. Whole-study context: Whether given at about 4 or about 12 weeks, second doses were pooled.

The V gene's germline CDR1 is MNHEY and CDR2 SMNVEV (reference sequence). Deletions cut 4 bases from V and 3 bases from J, with 10 bases between. This CDR3 has 15 residues. Some clones are missing from TCRdb's copy, which holds only in-frame ones; the method was immunoSEQ multiplex PCR. The table has over 120,000 clones, 85% to 90% seen once; the top ten hold roughly 1.5%. The chain couples TRBV27 to TRBJ2-6; unclear D gene. The receptor was isolated from an adult in good health. Specimen: peripheral blood, collected on day 0 of AZD1222 vaccination. DNA for the CDR3: TGTGCCAGCAGTTCAGAAGGGTTTGGGGCCAACGTCCTGACTTTC. Translation gives CASSSEGFGANVLTF.